These T cell receptor beta chains were read from a single sample in a study of cytomegalovirus exposure and HLA in healthy donors. This table comes from immunoSEQ multiplex PCR, and its TCRdb copy is limited to in-frame clones, with some not included. The table shows 200,000 to 250,000 clones, with 70% to 80% occurring only once. Source material: PBMCs. The receptors shown here come from a woman in her 30s in good health and CMV-seronegative. CDR3s include the opening cysteine and the closing phenylalanine or tryptophan. The order of the fields is D gene, clone size, J gene, V gene, CDR3 DNA, CDR3 protein. The D gene is left open where the match is weak. Clone size is stated in some rows and not others, as once, few, many or a class when expanded.

>TRBD1|few|TRBJ2-1|TRBV10-1
TGCGCCAGCAGTATCACAGGGGGCACCTTGAATGAGCAGTTCTTC
CASSITGGTLNEQFF
>TRBD2|NA|TRBJ2-7|TRBV5-1
TGCGCCAGCAGCTTGTATAGCGGGCCCTACGAGCAGTACTTC
CASSLYSGPYEQYF
>NA|once|TRBJ1-1|TRBV4-1
TGCGCCAGCAGCCAAGAGGCCTCCGCGAACACTGAAGCTTTCTTT
CASSQEASANTEAFF
>TRBD1|NA|TRBJ1-6|TRBV7-3
TGTGCCAGCAGCCTCAGACAGGGAAATAATTCACCCCTCCACTTT
CASSLRQGNNSPLHF
>NA|NA|TRBJ2-3|TRBV19
TGTGCCAGTAGTATTCCAGGGTGGCCCACAGATACGCAGTATTTT
CASSIPGWPTDTQYF
>NA|NA|TRBJ2-3|TRBV5-1
TGCGCCAGCAGCTTGGCGACAGGCAACACAGATACGCAGTATTTT
CASSLATGNTDTQYF
>TRBD2|NA|TRBJ2-2|TRBV28
TGTGCCAGCAGTTTATGGGATAGCGGGAGCACCGGGGAGCTGTTTTTT
CASSLWDSGSTGELFF
>NA|few|TRBJ2-2|TRBV6-5
TGTGCCAGCAGTCTTTCCCGTAGTGCGGACGGGGAGCTGTTTTTT
CASSLSRSADGELFF
>TRBD2|NA|TRBJ2-7|TRBV7-2
TGTGCCAGCAGCTTAGGACTAGCGCTCTCCTACGAGCAGTACTTC
CASSLGLALSYEQYF
>TRBD2|NA|TRBJ2-1|TRBV6-6
TGTGCCAGCAGCTGGACTAGCGGGAGTAACAATGAGCAGTTCTTC
CASSWTSGSNNEQFF
>NA|once|TRBJ1-5|TRBV21-1
TGTGCCAGCACTCAGGGCCCATATAGCAATCAGCCCCAGCATTTT
CASTQGPYSNQPQHF
>TRBD1|NA|TRBJ1-1|TRBV6-4
TGTGCCAGCAGTGACCAGGACAGGGGCAACACTGAAGCTTTCTTT
CASSDQDRGNTEAFF
>NA|NA|TRBJ2-1|TRBV7-3
TGTGCCAGCAGCTTATCTGCGGGCTACAATGAGCAGTTCTTC
CASSLSAGYNEQFF
>TRBD1|NA|TRBJ2-5|TRBV4-1
TGCGCCAGCAGCTATTCAGGGGGCCGGGAGACCCAGTACTTC
CASSYSGGRETQYF
>NA|NA|TRBJ1-4|TRBV6-5
TGTGCCAGCAGTTACGGGGGGGAAACTAATGAAAAACTGTTTTTT
CASSYGGETNEKLFF
>NA|few|TRBJ1-5|TRBV27
TGTGCCAGCAGGCCCCTGGGGAGAAATAGCAATCAGCCCCAGCATTTT
CASRPLGRNSNQPQHF
>TRBD1|NA|TRBJ1-1|TRBV27
TGTGCCAGCAGTTCAACCTGGACAGGGGAGAATGAAGCTTTCTTT
CASSSTWTGENEAFF
>TRBD2|NA|TRBJ2-5|TRBV9
TGTGCCAGCAGCGTAGGAGCGGGGACCCAAGAGACCCAGTACTTC
CASSVGAGTQETQYF
>NA|few|TRBJ2-5|TRBV10-3
TGTGCCATCAGACCTGGGACTCCCCTCGAGGAGACCCAGTACTTC
CAIRPGTPLEETQYF
>TRBD1|once|TRBJ2-1|TRBV5-1
TGCGCCAGCAGCTTGTTTGGGACAGATCCCTACAATGAGCAGTTCTTC
CASSLFGTDPYNEQFF
>TRBD2|NA|TRBJ2-3|TRBV13
TGTGCCAGCAGCTTAGGCTCGAGGGCGGGAGTAGCAGATACGCAGTATTTT
CASSLGSRAGVADTQYF
>TRBD1|NA|TRBJ1-2|TRBV6-1
TGTGCCAGCAGCCAAACGGGACAGGCAAACTATGGCTACACCTTC
CASSQTGQANYGYTF
>NA|NA|TRBJ2-3|TRBV2
TGTGCCAGCAGTGAAGGGCTGAGCACAGATACGCAGTATTTT
CASSEGLSTDTQYF